This TCR beta chain originates from a study of prognosis after radiotherapy for stage I lung cancer. Study overall: Participants consisted of stage I non-small cell lung cancer patients, who were enrolled between 2018 and early 2019.

This clonotype was recorded many times. Its antigen remains unknown. Study conclusions and caveats: Among patients who developed distant metastases, Shannon entropy after stereotactic body radiation therapy was lower.

Peripheral blood, in roughly 6-milliliter volumes, was drawn at each of two time points. Template was genomic DNA; TCR beta CDR3 amplified in two multiplex PCR rounds. Primers specific to each TRBV and TRBJ gene were used in first-round PCR. TCRdb itself ran the multiplex PCR reads through MiXCR, one entry per CDR3 protein. The data hold approximately 17,000 distinct CDR3 sequences, with about 47% observed a single time. The germline V gene encodes CDR1 DFQATT and CDR2 SNEGSKA (reference sequence). Trimming cost V 6 bases and J 4 bases; bases outside gene matches: 11. This CDR3 is 14 amino acids long.

The specimen was PBMCs, collected before or after stereotactic body radiation therapy (not recorded which). The receptor comes from a donor over 45 with non-small cell lung cancer. The chain combines TRBV20-1 with TRBJ1-1, with 7 bases lining up with TRBD1. The DNA for the CDR3 is TGCAGTGCACAGACAGGGATGGGCGGCACTGAAGCTTTCTTT. Translated, it gives CSAQTGMGGTEAFF.